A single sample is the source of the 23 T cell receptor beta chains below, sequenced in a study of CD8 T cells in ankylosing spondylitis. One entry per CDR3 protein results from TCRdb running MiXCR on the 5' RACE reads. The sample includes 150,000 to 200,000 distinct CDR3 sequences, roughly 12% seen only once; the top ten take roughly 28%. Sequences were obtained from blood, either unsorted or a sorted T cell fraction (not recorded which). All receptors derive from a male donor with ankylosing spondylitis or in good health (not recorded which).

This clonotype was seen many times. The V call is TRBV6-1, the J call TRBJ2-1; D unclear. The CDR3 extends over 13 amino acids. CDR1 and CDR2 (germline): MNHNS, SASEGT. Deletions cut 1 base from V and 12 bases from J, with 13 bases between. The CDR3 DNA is TGTGCCAGCAGTGAAGGGGCTAGTTGGGTGCAGTTCTTC. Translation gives CASSEGASWVQFF.

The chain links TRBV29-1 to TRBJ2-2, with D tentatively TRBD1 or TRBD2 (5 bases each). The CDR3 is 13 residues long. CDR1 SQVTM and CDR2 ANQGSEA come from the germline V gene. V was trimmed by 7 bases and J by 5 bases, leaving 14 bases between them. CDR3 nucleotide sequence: TGCAGCGCGGGCCGGGACGTAACCGGGGAGCTGTTTTTT. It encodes CSAGRDVTGELFF.

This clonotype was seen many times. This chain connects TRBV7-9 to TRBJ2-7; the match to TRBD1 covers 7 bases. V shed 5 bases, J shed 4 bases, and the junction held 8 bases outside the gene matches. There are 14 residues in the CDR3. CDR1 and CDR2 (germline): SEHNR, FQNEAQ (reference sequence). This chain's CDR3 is CASSPTGLVYEQYF. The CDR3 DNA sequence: TGTGCCAGCAGCCCGACAGGGTTGGTTTACGAGCAGTACTTC.

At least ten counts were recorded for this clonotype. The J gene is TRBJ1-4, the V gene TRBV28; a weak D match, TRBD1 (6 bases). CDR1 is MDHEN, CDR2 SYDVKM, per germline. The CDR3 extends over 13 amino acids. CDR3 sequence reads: CGVRTATNEKLFF. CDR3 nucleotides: TGTGGAGTACGGACAGCAACTAATGAAAAACTGTTTTTT.

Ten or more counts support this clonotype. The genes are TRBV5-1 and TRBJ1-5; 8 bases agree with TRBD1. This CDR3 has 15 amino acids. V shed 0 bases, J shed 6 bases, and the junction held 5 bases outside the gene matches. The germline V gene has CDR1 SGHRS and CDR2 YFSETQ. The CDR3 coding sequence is TGCGCCAGCAGCTTGGGGCCAGGGGGCGGTCAGCCCCAGCATTTT. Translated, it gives CASSLGPGGGQPQHF. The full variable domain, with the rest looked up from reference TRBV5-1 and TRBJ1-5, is KAGVTQTPRYLIKTRGQQVTLSCSPISGHRSVSWYQQTPGQGLQFLFEYFSETQRNKGNFPGRFSGRQFSNSRSEMNVSTLELGDSALYLCASSLGPGGGQPQHFGDGTRLSIL.

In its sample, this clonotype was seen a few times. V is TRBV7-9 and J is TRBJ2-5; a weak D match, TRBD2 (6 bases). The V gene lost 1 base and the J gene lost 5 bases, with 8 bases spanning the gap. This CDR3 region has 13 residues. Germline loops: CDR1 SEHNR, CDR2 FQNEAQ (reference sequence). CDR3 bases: TGTGCCAGCAGCTTAGGGGAGGACGAGACCCAGTACTTC. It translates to CASSLGEDETQYF. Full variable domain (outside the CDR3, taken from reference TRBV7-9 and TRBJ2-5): DTGVSQNPRHKITKRGQNVTFRCDPISEHNRLYWYRQTLGQGPEFLTYFQNEAQLEKSRLLSDRFSAERPKGSFSTLEIQRTEQGDSAMYLCASSLGEDETQYFGPGTRLLVL.

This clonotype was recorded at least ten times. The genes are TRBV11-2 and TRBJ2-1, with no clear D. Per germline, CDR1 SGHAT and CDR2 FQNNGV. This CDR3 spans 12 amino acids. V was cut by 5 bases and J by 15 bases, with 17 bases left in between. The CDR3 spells CASSLSRAMPFF. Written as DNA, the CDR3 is TGTGCCAGCAGCCTGTCGCGCGCTATGCCGTTCTTC.

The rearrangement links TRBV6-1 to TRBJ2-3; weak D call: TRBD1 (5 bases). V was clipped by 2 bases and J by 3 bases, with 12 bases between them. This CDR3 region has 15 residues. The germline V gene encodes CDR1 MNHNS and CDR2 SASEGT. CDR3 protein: CASSENRLGTDTQYF. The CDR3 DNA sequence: TGTGCCAGCAGTGAAAACAGGTTGGGGACAGATACGCAGTATTTT.

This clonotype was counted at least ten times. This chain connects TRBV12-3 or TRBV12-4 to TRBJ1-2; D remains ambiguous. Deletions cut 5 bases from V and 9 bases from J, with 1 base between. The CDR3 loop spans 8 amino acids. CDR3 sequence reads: CASSRYTF. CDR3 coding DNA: TGTGCCAGCAGTCGCTACACCTTC.

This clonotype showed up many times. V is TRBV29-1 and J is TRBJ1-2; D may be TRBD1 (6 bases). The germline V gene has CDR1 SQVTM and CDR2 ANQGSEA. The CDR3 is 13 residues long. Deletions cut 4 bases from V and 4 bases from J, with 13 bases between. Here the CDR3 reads CSVGRGGGYGYTF. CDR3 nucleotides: TGCAGCGTTGGTCGAGGAGGGGGCTATGGCTACACCTTC.

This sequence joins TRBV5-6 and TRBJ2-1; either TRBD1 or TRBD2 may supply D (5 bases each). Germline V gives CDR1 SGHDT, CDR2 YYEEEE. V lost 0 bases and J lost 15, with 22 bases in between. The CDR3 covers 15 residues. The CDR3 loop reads CASSLGRDRLTRGFF. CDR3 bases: TGTGCCAGCAGCTTGGGGCGTGACAGACTAACCCGAGGGTTCTTC.

The CDR3 region is CASTQAGGTQYF. CDR3 sequence (DNA): TGTGCCAGCACTCAAGCGGGAGGGACCCAGTACTTC. This rearrangement joins TRBV21-1 to TRBJ2-5; the table's D call, TRBD2, has no DNA check behind it. TRBV21-1 is designated a pseudogene. The CDR3 has 12 residues.

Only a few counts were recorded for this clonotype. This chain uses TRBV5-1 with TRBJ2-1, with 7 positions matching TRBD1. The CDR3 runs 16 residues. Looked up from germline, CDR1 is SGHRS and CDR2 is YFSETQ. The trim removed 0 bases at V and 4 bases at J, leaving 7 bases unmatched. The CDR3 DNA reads TGCGCCAGCAGCTTGGCGGCCGGGACAGAGTACAATGAGCAGTTCTTC. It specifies CASSLAAGTEYNEQFF.

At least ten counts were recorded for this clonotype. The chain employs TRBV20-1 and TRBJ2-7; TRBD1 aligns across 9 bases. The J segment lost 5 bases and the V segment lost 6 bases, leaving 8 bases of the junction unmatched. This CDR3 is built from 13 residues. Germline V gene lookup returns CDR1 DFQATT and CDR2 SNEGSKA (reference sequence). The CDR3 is CSATGTGTHEQYF. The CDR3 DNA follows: TGCAGTGCCACCGGGACAGGGACCCACGAGCAGTACTTC.

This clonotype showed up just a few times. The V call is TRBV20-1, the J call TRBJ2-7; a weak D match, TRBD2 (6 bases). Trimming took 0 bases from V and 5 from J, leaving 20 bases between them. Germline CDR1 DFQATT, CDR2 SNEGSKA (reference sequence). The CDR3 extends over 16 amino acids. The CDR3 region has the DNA TGCAGTGCTAGAGATCTTGGGGCGGGAAAGTCCAACGAGCAGTACTTC. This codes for CSARDLGAGKSNEQYF.

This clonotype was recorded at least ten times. The CDR3 region is CASSLRGPETQYF. The DNA for the CDR3 is TGTGCCAGCAGCTTGAGGGGGCCTGAGACCCAGTACTTC. The chain combines TRBV5-4 with TRBJ2-5; 7 bases align to TRBD1. Germline values: CDR1 SGHNT, CDR2 YYREEE (reference sequence). V trimming: 1 base; J trimming: 5 bases; junction bases outside the gene matches: 2. The CDR3 consists of 13 residues.

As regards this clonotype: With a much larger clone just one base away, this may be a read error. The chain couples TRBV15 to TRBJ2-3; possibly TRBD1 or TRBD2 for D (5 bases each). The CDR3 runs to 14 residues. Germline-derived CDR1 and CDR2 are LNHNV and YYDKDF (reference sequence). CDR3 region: CAASRAGGTATQYF. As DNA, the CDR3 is TGTGCCGCCAGTAGAGCTGGGGGAACAGCTACGCAGTATTTT.

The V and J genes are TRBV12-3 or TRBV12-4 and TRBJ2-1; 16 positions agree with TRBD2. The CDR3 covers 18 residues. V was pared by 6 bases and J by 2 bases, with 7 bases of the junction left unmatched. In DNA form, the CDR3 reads TGTGCCAGCAGGCGTCCCGGGACTAGCGGGGGGGCCTACAATGAGCAGTTCTTC. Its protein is CASRRPGTSGGAYNEQFF.

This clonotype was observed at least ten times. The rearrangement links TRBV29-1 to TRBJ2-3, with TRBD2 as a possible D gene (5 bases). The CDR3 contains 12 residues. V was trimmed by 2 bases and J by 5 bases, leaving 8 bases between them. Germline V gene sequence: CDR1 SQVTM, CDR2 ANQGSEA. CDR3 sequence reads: CSVEWAGDTQYF. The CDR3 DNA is TGCAGCGTTGAATGGGCGGGAGATACGCAGTATTTT.

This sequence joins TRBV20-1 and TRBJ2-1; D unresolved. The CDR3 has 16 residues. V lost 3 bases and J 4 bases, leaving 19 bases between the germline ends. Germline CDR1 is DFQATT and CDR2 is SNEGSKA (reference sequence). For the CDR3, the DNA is TGCAGTGCTAGCCCAGCCGGCCGGTCACCGTACAATGAGCAGTTCTTC. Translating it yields CSASPAGRSPYNEQFF.

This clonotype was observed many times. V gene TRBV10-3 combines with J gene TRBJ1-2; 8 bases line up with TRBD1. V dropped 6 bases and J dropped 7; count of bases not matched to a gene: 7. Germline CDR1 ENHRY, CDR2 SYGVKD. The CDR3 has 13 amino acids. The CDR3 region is CAIRTGVNGGYTF. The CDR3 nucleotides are TGTGCCATCAGGACAGGGGTAAATGGTGGCTACACCTTC.

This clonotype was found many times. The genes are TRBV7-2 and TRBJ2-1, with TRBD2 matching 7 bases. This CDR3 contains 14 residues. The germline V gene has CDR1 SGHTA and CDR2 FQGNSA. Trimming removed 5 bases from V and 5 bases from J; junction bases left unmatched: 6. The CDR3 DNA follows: TGTGCCAGCAGCCCTCGGACTAGTAACAATGAGCAGTTCTTC. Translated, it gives CASSPRTSNNEQFF.

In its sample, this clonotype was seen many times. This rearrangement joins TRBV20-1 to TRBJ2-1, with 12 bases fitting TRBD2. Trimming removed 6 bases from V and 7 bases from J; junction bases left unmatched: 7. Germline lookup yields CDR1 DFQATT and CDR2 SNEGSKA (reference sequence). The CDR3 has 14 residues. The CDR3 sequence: CSAPLAGGRNEQFF. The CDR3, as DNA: TGCAGTGCCCCACTAGCGGGAGGTCGGAATGAGCAGTTCTTC.